Each of the 18 T cell receptor beta chains below was sequenced from the same sample in a study of blood T cells in healthy people across ages. Alongside a J-beta primer mix, a sample-barcoded 5' primer served in a second PCR lasting roughly 6 to 12 cycles. TCRdb independently ran MiXCR on the 5' RACE reads; one entry per CDR3 protein. The table records about 970,000 distinct CDR3 sequences, roughly 47% of them present only once. Sequencing input: blood. These TCRs come from a woman aged 60-70 years in good health.

This chain links TRBV20-1 with TRBJ2-1, with D perhaps matching TRBD2 (6 bases). This CDR3 comprises 13 residues. Trimming left V 3 bases short and J 5 bases short, with 11 bases between. Germline CDR1 and CDR2: DFQATT and SNEGSKA (reference sequence). The CDR3 DNA reads as TGCAGTGCTAGCCCTAGCGCTGACAATGAGCAGTTCTTC. Encoded protein: CSASPSADNEQFF.

This clonotype was detected a few times. The chain employs TRBV4-1 and TRBJ2-3, with D uncertain. V lost 1 base, J lost 6 bases, and 14 bases lay in between. This CDR3 has 15 amino acids. The germline V gene encodes CDR1 MGHRA and CDR2 YSYEKL. The CDR3 sequence is CASSQGLNRVDTQYF. The CDR3 DNA is TGCGCCAGCAGCCAAGGACTGAACAGAGTCGATACGCAGTATTTT.

Comment on this clonotype: The junction shows a germline mismatch at one end, possibly a read error. V gene TRBV10-3 combines with J gene TRBJ2-7, with D maybe TRBD1 (5 bases). Germline V gene lookup returns CDR1 ENHRY and CDR2 SYGVKD. This CDR3 has 12 residues. Written as DNA, the CDR3 is TGTGCCATCAGTGAGTCCACAGGCGAGCGGTACTTC. Amino acids: CAISESTGERYF.

The CDR3 region is CASSSTGTSDYEQYF. CDR3 DNA sequence: TGTGCCAGCAGCTCGACCGGGACTAGCGACTACGAGCAGTACTTC. The chain couples TRBV7-2 to TRBJ2-7; 10 bases map to TRBD2. Germline CDR1 and CDR2: SGHTA and FQGNSA. J lost 3 bases, V lost 4 bases, and 6 bases had no gene match. The CDR3 is made up of 15 amino acids. The variable domain in full, completed from reference TRBV7-2 and TRBJ2-7, reads GAGVSQSPSNKVTEKGKDVELRCDPISGHTALYWYRQSLGQGLEFLIYFQGNSAPDKSGLPSDRFSAERTGGSVSTLTIQRTQQEDSAVYLCASSSTGTSDYEQYFGPGTRLTVT.

The chain has TRBV7-9 and TRBJ1-2; D perhaps matches TRBD1 (5 bases). The CDR3 extends over 13 amino acids. V shed 5 bases and J shed 8 bases, with 15 bases lying between them. The germline CDR1 and CDR2 sequences are SEHNR and FQNEAQ (reference sequence). The chain's CDR3 is CASSRDSEGGYTF. DNA for the CDR3: TGTGCCAGCAGCCGGGACTCAGAGGGAGGCTACACCTTC.

The rearrangement uses TRBV2 and TRBJ2-5; D gene unclear. V was pared by 8 bases and J by 1 base, with 14 bases between. Looked up from germline, CDR1 is SNHLY and CDR2 is FYNNEI. The CDR3 sequence is 14 residues long. The DNA for the CDR3 is TGTGCCAGCTCCCGGGCCCCAGGCCAAGAGACCCAGTACTTC. Protein sequence: CASSRAPGQETQYF.

To note about this clonotype: An end of the junction differs from the germline gene, which may be a read error. The chain uses TRBV20-1 and TRBJ2-5; 8 bases match TRBD2. Germline CDR1 is DFQATT and CDR2 is SNEGSKA (reference sequence). The CDR3 is 16 amino acids. CDR3 amino acids: CCARDATGLAGETQYF. CDR3 sequence (DNA): TGCTGTGCTAGAGACGCCACGGGGCTAGCGGGAGAGACCCAGTACTTC.

This chain links TRBV5-1 with TRBJ2-7, with a tentative D call TRBD1 (6 bases). Per germline, CDR1 SGHRS and CDR2 YFSETQ. V lost 6 bases, J lost 0 bases, and 13 bases lay in between. The CDR3 totals 14 residues. The CDR3, as DNA: TGCGCCAGCATCCGGGACACCGACTCCTACGAGCAGTACTTC. It yields the protein CASIRDTDSYEQYF. Drawing the rest from reference TRBV5-1 and TRBJ2-7, the complete variable domain is KAGVTQTPRYLIKTRGQQVTLSCSPISGHRSVSWYQQTPGQGLQFLFEYFSETQRNKGNFPGRFSGRQFSNSRSEMNVSTLELGDSALYLCASIRDTDSYEQYFGPGTRLTVT.

V usage is TRBV4-2 and J usage is TRBJ2-3; D call uncertain. Trimming stripped 7 bases from V and 8 bases from J, with 25 bases between. Per germline, CDR1 LGHNA and CDR2 YNFKEQ. The CDR3 sequence is 16 residues long. CDR3 sequence (DNA): TGTGCCAGCAACCGGTGGAGCAGCTCCCCAAGAGGTACGCAGTATTTT. Encoded protein: CASNRWSSSPRGTQYF.

This clonotype was observed once. In DNA, the CDR3 is TGTGCCAGCAGTGAAGCCGTGGGTATGAAGTTCTTC. This encodes CASSEAVGMKFF. The chain is built from TRBV6-1 and TRBJ2-1; unclear D gene. From germline, CDR1 is MNHNS and CDR2 SASEGT. Trimming took 0 bases from V and 14 from J, leaving 11 bases between them. The CDR3 has 12 residues.

In this sample, this clonotype turned up a few times. The chain joins TRBV4-3 to TRBJ1-2; no clear D gene. Germline-derived CDR1 and CDR2 are LGHNA and YSLEER. The CDR3 is made up of 15 amino acids. Trimming took off 0 bases at V and 5 bases at J, with 13 bases between the two ends. The CDR3 sequence is CASSQDHLGNYGYTF. The DNA of the CDR3 is TGCGCCAGCAGCCAAGATCACCTCGGAAATTATGGCTACACCTTC.

This clonotype was seen a single time. The CDR3 is CASSSGLAGNTQYF. For the CDR3, the DNA is TGTGCCAGCAGTTCTGGACTAGCGGGTAATACGCAGTATTTT. V gene TRBV11-3 combines with J gene TRBJ2-3, with 11 bases fitting TRBD2. V shed 6 bases and J 7 bases; nucleotides not matched to a gene: 6. The germline gives CDR1 SGHNT, CDR2 YENEEA. The CDR3 extends over 14 amino acids. Using reference TRBV11-3 and TRBJ2-3 for the parts outside the CDR3, the full variable domain is EAGVVQSPRYKIIEKKQPVAFWCNPISGHNTLYWYLQNLGQGPELLIRYENEEAVDDSQLPKDRFSAERLKGVDSTLKIQPAELGDSAVYLCASSSGLAGNTQYFGPGTRLTVL.

V usage is TRBV4-1 and J usage is TRBJ2-1; D perhaps matches TRBD2 (6 bases). The CDR3 runs to 15 residues. Per germline, CDR1 MGHRA and CDR2 YSYEKL. Trimming stripped 2 bases from V and 4 bases from J, with 12 bases between. CDR3 sequence: CASSQPGLIYNEQFF. CDR3 bases: TGCGCCAGCAGCCAACCGGGACTGATTTACAATGAGCAGTTCTTC.

V usage is TRBV29-1 and J usage is TRBJ2-5; perhaps TRBD1 as D (5 bases). Trimming cost V 4 bases and J 5 bases, with 14 bases left between them. Germline CDR1 is SQVTM and CDR2 is ANQGSEA. This CDR3 is 13 amino acids long. The CDR3 bases are TGCAGCGTTGCTGTAGGGGTCCTGGAGACCCAGTACTTC. Encoded protein: CSVAVGVLETQYF.

This rearrangement joins TRBV7-3 to TRBJ1-4, with a tentative D call TRBD1 (6 bases). V lost 4 bases and J lost 4, with 16 bases in between. This CDR3 has 16 amino acids. CDR1 is SGHTA, CDR2 FQGTGA, per germline. The CDR3 region has the DNA TGTGCCAGCAGCTGTTGGAAACAGGGCAATAATGAAAAACTGTTTTTT. Translation: CASSCWKQGNNEKLFF.

In this sample, this clonotype turned up a few times. The rearrangement joins TRBV4-2 to TRBJ2-1; D is unclear. Germline values: CDR1 LGHNA, CDR2 YNFKEQ. V was pared by 0 bases and J by 4 bases, with 4 bases between. The CDR3 is made up of 13 amino acids. Written as DNA, the CDR3 is TGTGCCAGCAGCCAAGAGAAGTACAATGAGCAGTTCTTC. It yields the protein CASSQEKYNEQFF.

This clonotype was counted a few times. This chain connects TRBV6-5 to TRBJ2-3, with 10 bases matching TRBD2. CDR3 size: 15 residues. Germline V gives CDR1 MNHEY, CDR2 SVGAGI. V gave up 4 bases and J gave up 3 bases; unmatched junction bases: 4. CDR3 amino acids: CASSFGLAVTDTQYF. The CDR3 region has the DNA TGTGCCAGCAGTTTTGGACTAGCGGTGACAGATACGCAGTATTTT.

This clonotype was recorded a few times. The V gene is TRBV12-3 or TRBV12-4, the J gene TRBJ1-2; possibly TRBD1 for D (5 bases). Between the trimmed V and J ends, which lost 3 bases and 4 bases, there was a span of 18 bases. The CDR3 is 16 residues long. The CDR3 protein is CASSFGTPIEAYGYTF. Here the CDR3 DNA reads TGTGCCAGCAGTTTCGGGACTCCGATTGAAGCCTATGGCTACACCTTC.